Given below is one T cell receptor (beta chain) in context. This clonotype has ten or more counts. Its antigen remains unidentified. Base qualities are not at hand, and no much larger clone is one base apart. This record belongs to a study of T cells in Graves' hyperthyroidism and ophthalmopathy (dated by TCRdb to 2018 to 2020). In the study overall: Peripheral blood samples were taken at initial diagnosis, before any treatment was given. After blood sampling, hyperthyroidism patients were treated with methimazole at a starting dose of 30 mg daily, and ophthalmopathy patients were treated with high-dose intravenous methylprednisolone. Prospective prediction of ophthalmopathy was tested in an independent validation cohort of approximately 19 hyperthyroidism patients and 17 patients who later progressed to ophthalmopathy. TCR Vbeta CDR3 sequencing of 135 peripheral blood samples (more than 40 ophthalmopathy, about 75 hyperthyroidism and approximately 17 progressor patients) is reported in the paper. In about 6 Graves' hyperthyroidism patients, the study also compared T-cell repertoires from thyroid tissue with T-cell repertoires from blood. The 100 or so discovery patients were divided at random into training and test sets in a 7:3 ratio. To identify distinguishing TCR V-J signatures, a discovery cohort of roughly 100 patients was used, comprising 43 with Graves' ophthalmopathy and about 59 with stable Graves' hyperthyroidism.

Stable Graves' hyperthyroidism was defined as no progression to ophthalmopathy during 18 months of follow-up. The hyperthyroidism patients were between 18 and 65 years old and newly diagnosed, with a disease duration of less than 2 months. Patients with uncontrolled infections, other autoimmune diseases, pregnancy or lactation were excluded. Diagnoses relied on clinical symptoms, serum thyroxine and TRAb, thyroid ultrasound and orbital computed tomography. PBMCs were separated from 10 ml of fresh peripheral blood using Ficoll-Paque density gradient centrifugation. Total RNA was extracted with Trizol reagent, and quality was checked on an Agilent 2100 Bioanalyzer. Here V drops 6 bases and J drops 1 base, and the junction holds 5 bases not matched to any gene. The CDR1 and CDR2 encoded by the germline V gene are KGHSH and LQKENI. Its CDR3 holds 14 amino acids, cysteine through phenylalanine. The read is trimmed to its CDR3 DNA, 42 bases read in frame from base 1.

Amplification of TCR beta CDR3 regions was carried out from RNA transcripts. The first round of RT-PCR for the TCR CDR3 was performed with the HTBI primer set and the Qiagen OneStep RT-PCR kit. Libraries were constructed in a second round of multiplex PCR, after which size selection and purification were performed. Paired-end sequencing of the libraries was performed with 100 bp reads on an Illumina HiSeq2000. Under the source paper's analysis protocol: SOAPnuke was used to process the raw data, removing reads that contained adapters or uncalled bases, had a mean Phred below 15, or lacked an exact match to the constant primer or identifier. High-quality paired reads were merged with COPE v1.2.5, and unique nucleotide sequences were defined as clonotypes. MiTCR v1.1 was used to align clonotypes to the IMGT TRBV, TRBD and TRBJ reference segments. The analysis was restricted to V-J combinations with a frequency above 0.0001, which together covered roughly 99% of the repertoires. The TCS score was defined as F50 (clonal expansion) divided by E x V (chaos), with BLOSUM62-based TCRdist calculated between CDR3 peptides within each V-J. Welch's t-statistics and random forest reduced 450 to 600 V-J features to 10 to 15, which were used in a naive Bayes classifier (R e1071). TCRdb ran its own pipeline on the public reads, namely fastp trimming at Q25 and MiXCR clone calling, and kept in-frame beta chains. CDR3 protein duplicates are merged, each entry listing the most common genes and DNA. Here the V and J calls rest on TCRdb's processing, not on the authors' analysis. The sample includes about 400,000 distinct CDR3 sequences, with over 10% observed a single time. The ten largest clones add up to roughly 9.2% of the sample.

The investigation overall reported the following: In cross-validation, a model built on a 13 V-J signature told ophthalmopathy apart from stable hyperthyroidism with just under 90% sensitivity and roughly 83% specificity, and in testing the same model reached 80%/75%. No statistical method was used to fix the sample size in advance, and group allocation was not hidden from the investigators. Most expanded thyroid clonotypes (frequency above 0.001) were also found in blood, which suggests that blood repertoires may mirror thyroid immune responses. In validation, the model predicted progression to ophthalmopathy a median of 6.5 months before onset, with approximately 70% sensitivity and roughly 73% specificity.

The sequenced sample consisted of blood. The rearrangement combines TRBV18 with TRBJ2-5; 7 bases in between match TRBD1. The TCR sequence derives from a woman younger than 30 with Graves' hyperthyroidism. The CDR3 reads CASSLDRVQETQYF. The bases are TGTGCCAGCTCCCTCGACAGGGTCCAAGAGACCCAGTACTTC.